This T cell receptor (beta chain) comes out of a study of T-cell reconstitution after alpha-beta-depleted transplantation in children. The table lists this clonotype with many counts. V was pared by 0 bases and J by 5 bases, with 13 bases between. Germline CDR1 reads DFQATT; CDR2 reads SNEGSKA (reference sequence). This CDR3 is 14 amino acids long. Preparing the TCRbeta library involved the use of unique molecular identifiers. MiXCR was run by TCRdb on the PCR reads, yielding one entry per CDR3 protein. The sample has about 340,000 distinct CDR3 sequences; about 9.3% are singletons. Specimen: PBMCs from the stem cell graft donor, collected from the stem cell graft. This rearrangement joins TRBV20-1 to TRBJ1-1; D is unclear. The receptor's source is a human donor who donated a stem cell graft to a child with acute lymphoblastic leukemia. The CDR3 loop reads CSARDPGRVTEAFF. The CDR3 DNA reads as TGCAGTGCTAGAGACCCGGGAAGGGTTACTGAAGCTTTCTTT.